This T cell receptor (beta chain) was retrieved from a study of shared clonotypes between healthy human individuals. Germline trimming cut 1 base from V and 3 bases from J; bases unmatched to any gene: 7. Per the germline V gene, CDR1 is KGHSH and CDR2 is LQKENI. This CDR3 comprises 17 residues. Method: immunoSEQ multiplex PCR; TCRdb's copy keeps in-frame clones and lacks some. The profile shows roughly 2 million clones, approximately 96% of them singletons. The sequence was collected from a man between 18 and 29 years old in good health. The chain uses TRBV18 and TRBJ2-3; TRBD2 agrees at 10 bases. Material: naive CD4+ T cells sorted from blood. The subset was: CD45RA+ positively selected. The CDR3 sequence: CASSPLPGTSETDTQYF. CDR3 nucleotide sequence: TGTGCCAGCTCACCACTTCCCGGGACTAGCGAAACAGATACGCAGTATTTT.